The entry that follows covers one T cell receptor (beta chain) sequence. The sample is drawn from a study of blood T cell repertoires in COVID-19. TCRdb keeps only in-frame clones here, not all; method: immunoSEQ multiplex PCR. The sample holds 110,000 to 150,000 clones; around 90% are singletons and the top ten take 5% to 6%. CDR1 and CDR2 (germline): SGHAT, FQNNGV. The CDR3 is 16 amino acids. The J segment lost 5 bases and the V segment lost 7 bases, leaving 12 bases of the junction unmatched. The sequencing sample was made of peripheral blood. This TCR came from a human donor in a cohort sampled during active COVID-19. The chain combines TRBV11-2 with TRBJ2-7; 12 bases are shared with TRBD1. The CDR3 bases are TGTGCCAGCACCCATGAGGAGGGACAGGGGGCCCACGAGCAGTACTTC. Protein product: CASTHEEGQGAHEQYF. Using reference TRBV11-2 and TRBJ2-7 for the parts outside the CDR3, the full variable domain is EAGVAQSPRYKIIEKRQSVAFWCNPISGHATLYWYQQILGQGPKLLIQFQNNGVVDDSQLPKDRFSAERLKGVDSTLKIQPAKLEDSAVYLCASTHEEGQGAHEQYFGPGTRLTVT.